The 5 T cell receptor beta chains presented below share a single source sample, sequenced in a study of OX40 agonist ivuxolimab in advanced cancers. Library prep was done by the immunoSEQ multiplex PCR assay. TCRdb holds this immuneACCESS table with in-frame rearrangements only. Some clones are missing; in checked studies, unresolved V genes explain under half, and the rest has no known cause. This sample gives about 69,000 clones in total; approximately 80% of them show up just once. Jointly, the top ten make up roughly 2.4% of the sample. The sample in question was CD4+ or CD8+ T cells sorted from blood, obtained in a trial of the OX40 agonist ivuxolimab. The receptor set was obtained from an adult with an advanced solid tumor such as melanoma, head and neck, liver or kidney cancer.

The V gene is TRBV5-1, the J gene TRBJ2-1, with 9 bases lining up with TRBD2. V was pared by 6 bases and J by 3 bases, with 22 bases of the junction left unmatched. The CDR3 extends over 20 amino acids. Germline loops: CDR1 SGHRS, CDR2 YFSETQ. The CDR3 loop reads CASKGKWRLAVPSRYNEQFF. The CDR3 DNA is TGCGCCAGCAAAGGGAAGTGGCGACTAGCGGTACCCTCTCGCTACAATGAGCAGTTCTTC.

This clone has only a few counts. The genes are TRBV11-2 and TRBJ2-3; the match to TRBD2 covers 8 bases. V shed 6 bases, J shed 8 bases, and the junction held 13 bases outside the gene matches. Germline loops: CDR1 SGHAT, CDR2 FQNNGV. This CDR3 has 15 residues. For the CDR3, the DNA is TGTGCCAGCAGGCCCGCCGGGACTAGTTTGGTTACGCAGTATTTT. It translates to CASRPAGTSLVTQYF.

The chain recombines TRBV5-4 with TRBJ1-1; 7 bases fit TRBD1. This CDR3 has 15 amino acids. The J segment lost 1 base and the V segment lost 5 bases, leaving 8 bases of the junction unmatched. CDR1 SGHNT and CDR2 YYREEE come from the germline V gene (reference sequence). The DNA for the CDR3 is TGTGCCAGCAGGTTGCCGGGACAGAAGAACACTGAAGCTTTCTTT. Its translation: CASRLPGQKNTEAFF. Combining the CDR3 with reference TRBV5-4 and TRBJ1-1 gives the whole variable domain ETGVTQSPTHLIKTRGQQVTLRCSSQSGHNTVSWYQQALGQGPQFIFQYYREEENGRGNFPPRFSGLQFPNYSSELNVNALELDDSALYLCASRLPGQKNTEAFFGQGTRLTVV.

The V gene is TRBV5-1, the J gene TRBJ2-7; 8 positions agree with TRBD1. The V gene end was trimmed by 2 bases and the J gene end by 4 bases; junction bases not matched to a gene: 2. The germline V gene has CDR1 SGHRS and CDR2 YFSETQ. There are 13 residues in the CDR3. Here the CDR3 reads CASSLDRGYEQYF. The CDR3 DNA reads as TGCGCCAGCAGCTTAGACAGGGGTTACGAGCAGTACTTC.

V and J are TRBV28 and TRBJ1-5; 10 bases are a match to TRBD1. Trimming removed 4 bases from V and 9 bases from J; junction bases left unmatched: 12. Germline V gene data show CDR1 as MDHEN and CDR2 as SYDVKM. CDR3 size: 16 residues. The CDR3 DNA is TGTGCCAGCAGTTCGTCCCCCGGGACAGGGGTTCGGCCCCAGCATTTT. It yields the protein CASSSSPGTGVRPQHF. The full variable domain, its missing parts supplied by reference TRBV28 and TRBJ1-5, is DVKVTQSSRYLVKRTGEKVFLECVQDMDHENMFWYRQDPGLGLRLIYFSYDVKMKEKGDIPEGYSVSREKKERFSLILESASTNQTSMYLCASSSSPGTGVRPQHFGDGTRLSIL.